These 14 T cell receptor beta chains were all obtained from the same sample, sequenced in a study of tumor-infiltrating lymphocytes in primary liver carcinoma. Priming with a constant-region primer yielded TCR beta cDNA from 500 ng total RNA. Slightly modified ARM-PCR, run as three nested multiplex PCR rounds, produced the TCR beta libraries. The first two PCR rounds used TRBV1-TRBV30 forward primers with a C-beta reverse primer, about 10 cycles each. TCRdb used MiXCR to reprocess the multiplex PCR reads, holding one entry per CDR3 protein. The sample includes 300,000 to 400,000 distinct CDR3 sequences, approximately 65% of them seen just once. They got blood RNA out of unsorted whole blood and also pulled out germline DNA. Sequencing input: peripheral blood. Receptors originate from a man in his forties with primary liver carcinoma and hepatitis B virus infection.

About this clonotype itself: A junction boundary mismatches the germline segment, possibly from a read error. The gene calls are TRBV11-3 and TRBJ1-1; 7 bases agree with TRBD1. This CDR3 has 20 amino acids. In germline, CDR1 is SGHNT, CDR2 YENEEA. Written as DNA, the CDR3 is TGTACCAGCGGCTTAGATATTGGAAGGACAGGTTTGGAGGTCGACACTGAAGCTTTCTTT. Translated: CTSGLDIGRTGLEVDTEAFF.

This clonotype was seen more than once but under ten times. J is TRBJ2-7 and V is TRBV6-5; no firm D call. The V gene lost 6 bases and the J gene lost 3 bases, with 18 bases spanning the gap. The CDR3 loop spans 15 amino acids. Germline CDR1 MNHEY, CDR2 SVGAGI. The CDR3 here is CASSSRTDHYYEQYF. The CDR3 DNA reads as TGTGCCAGCAGCTCGAGGACCGACCACTACTACGAGCAGTACTTC.

This clonotype was seen repeatedly, ten times or more. The chain recombines TRBV4-2 with TRBJ1-3; D ambiguous. Germline lookup yields CDR1 LGHNA and CDR2 YNFKEQ. The CDR3 covers 15 residues. Trimming cost V 0 bases and J 4 bases, with 10 bases left between them. The CDR3 DNA follows: TGTGCCAGCAGCCAAGATTGGGCGCGGGGAAACACCATATATTTT. It encodes CASSQDWARGNTIYF.

This sequence joins TRBV30 and TRBJ2-3; tentative D call: TRBD2 (5 bases). The CDR3 loop spans 13 amino acids. Germline lookup yields CDR1 GTSNPN and CDR2 SVGIG (reference sequence). V was trimmed by 2 bases and J by 2 bases, leaving 8 bases between them. This CDR3 is CAWSSGTTDTQYF. The CDR3 DNA is TGTGCCTGGAGTAGCGGAACCACAGATACGCAGTATTTT. The full variable domain, its missing parts supplied by reference TRBV30 and TRBJ2-3, is SQTIHQWPATLVQPVGSPLSLECTVEGTSNPNLYWYRQAAGRGLQLLFYSVGIGQISSEVPQNLSASRPQDRQFILSSKKLLLSDSGFYLCAWSSGTTDTQYFGPGTRLTVL.

Details on this clonotype: The final CDR3 position lacks the conserved phenylalanine or tryptophan, pointing to a likely read error. The rearrangement uses TRBV28 and TRBJ2-2; perhaps TRBD1 as D (6 bases). The CDR3 is 14 amino acids. Looked up from germline, CDR1 is MDHEN and CDR2 is SYDVKM. Trimming pared 2 bases from V and 9 bases from J, leaving 13 bases between. CDR3 nucleotide sequence: TGTGCCAGCAGTTTAACAGGGTTGCCCCGGGAGCTGTTTTAT. This sequence encodes CASSLTGLPRELFY.

The sample holds many counts of this clonotype. The chain recombines TRBV29-1 with TRBJ2-5, with TRBD2 identical over 8 bases. This CDR3 has 13 amino acids. Per germline, CDR1 SQVTM and CDR2 ANQGSEA. V trimming: 6 bases; J trimming: 5 bases; junction bases outside the gene matches: 8. The chain's CDR3 is CSVRAGGGETQYF. The DNA for the CDR3 is TGCAGCGTAAGGGCGGGAGGAGGGGAGACCCAGTACTTC.

The chain couples TRBV28 to TRBJ1-2, with unresolved D. Looked up from germline, CDR1 is MDHEN and CDR2 is SYDVKM. The CDR3 sequence is 12 residues long. V shed 10 bases and J shed 8 bases, with 17 bases lying between them. CDR3 sequence: CATAPPGRGYTF. The CDR3 coding sequence is TGTGCCACTGCCCCCCCCGGGAGGGGCTACACCTTC.

Note on this clonotype: A clone one base away is much larger, so this may be a read error. The chain joins TRBV4-3 to TRBJ2-1, with D hard to call. Germline values: CDR1 LGHNA, CDR2 YSLEER. CDR3 length: 13 residues. The CDR3 DNA reads TGCGCCAACAGCCCGATTATACACAATGAGCAGTTCTTC. Residues: CANSPIIHNEQFF.

This clonotype was seen repeatedly, ten times or more. The chain has TRBV11-1 and TRBJ1-2; TRBD1 agrees at 9 bases. CDR3 length: 15 residues. From germline, CDR1 is SGHAT and CDR2 FQDESV (reference sequence). Unmatched junction bases numbered 7, after V lost 5 bases and J lost 3 bases. The CDR3 nucleotides read TGTGCCAGCAGCGTAACAGGGGGCTTCGACTATGGCTACACCTTC. It is translated as CASSVTGGFDYGYTF.

This clonotype was observed many times. CDR3 DNA sequence: TGCAGCGCCAGATACGGACAGGGGCAAGACACAGATACGCAGTATTTT. Its protein is CSARYGQGQDTDTQYF. The chain carries TRBV29-1 and TRBJ2-3; 9 bases map to TRBD1. This CDR3 is 16 amino acids long. The germline gives CDR1 SQVTM, CDR2 ANQGSEA. Losses at the gene ends were 7 bases for V and 2 bases for J; bases not matched to a gene: 13.

This clonotype was counted only a few times. The chain combines TRBV7-9 with TRBJ1-1, with 10 nucleotides matching TRBD1. CDR3 length: 14 residues. Trimming removed 5 bases from V and 8 bases from J; junction bases left unmatched: 8. The germline V gene has CDR1 SEHNR and CDR2 FQNEAQ (reference sequence). The DNA for the CDR3 is TGTGCCAGCAGCCCTTTCGGACAGGGGGTCGAAGCTTTCTTT. This translates into CASSPFGQGVEAFF.

Turning to this clonotype: A read error may account for a junction end that differs from germline. The chain links TRBV11-2 to TRBJ2-5; the D is unclear. The CDR3 loop spans 15 amino acids. Germline V lookup: CDR1 SGHAT, CDR2 FQNNGV. CDR3 DNA sequence: TGTGCCAGCAGCCCTGCTAGGGATCTGCAAGAGACCCATTACTTC. Residues: CASSPARDLQETHYF.

Note on this clonotype: A read error may be the cause here, since a much bigger clone is one base away. The chain combines TRBV4-2 with TRBJ2-7; 10 bases line up with TRBD2. Trimming took 1 base from V and 1 from J; bases not matched to a gene: 4. The germline gives CDR1 LGHNA, CDR2 YNFKEQ. CDR3 length equals 16 residues. CDR3 nucleotide sequence: TGTGCCAGCAGCCAAGCTAGCGGGGGCAGTTCCTACGAGCAGTACTTC. It translates to CASSQASGGSSYEQYF.

The chain employs TRBV6-1 and TRBJ1-5; 9 bases match TRBD1. Germline trimming cut 6 bases from V and 6 bases from J; bases unmatched to any gene: 12. The CDR3 length is 16 residues. Germline assignment: CDR1 MNHNS and CDR2 SASEGT. CDR3 region: CASSATGQGRFQPQHF. CDR3 nucleotide sequence: TGTGCCAGCAGCGCTACGGGACAGGGTAGATTTCAGCCCCAGCATTTT.